This passage covers 5 T cell receptor beta chains from one sample sequenced in a study of identical twins. TCRdb re-called the 5' RACE reads through MiXCR, storing one row per CDR3 protein. The sample has approximately 530,000 distinct CDR3 sequences; about a fifth are singletons. These data also featured in a second study, about yellow fever vaccine responses in identical twins.

Specimen: CD4+ T cells sorted from blood. These receptors were collected from a woman aged 18 to 35 in good health.

V usage is TRBV12-3 or TRBV12-4 and J usage is TRBJ2-1; D remains unclear. V dropped 6 bases and J dropped 8 bases, with 11 bases sitting between them. CDR3 length: 12 residues. CDR3 DNA sequence: TGTGCCAGCAGCCCGGATGTAGATGAGCAGTTCTTC. Translation gives CASSPDVDEQFF.

V and J are TRBV28 and TRBJ2-5; tentative D call: TRBD1 (6 bases). The V gene lost 6 bases and the J gene lost 7 bases, with 18 bases spanning the gap. The CDR3 runs to 14 residues. From germline, CDR1 is MDHEN and CDR2 SYDVKM. The CDR3 coding sequence is TGTGCCAGCAGAACCGGGACACGCGTAGGGACCCAGTACTTC. It specifies CASRTGTRVGTQYF.

This clonotype was seen a few times. The V call is TRBV4-2, the J call TRBJ1-2, with D tentatively TRBD1 (6 bases). The V end lost 0 bases, the J end lost 3 bases, and 14 bases lay between the germline ends. Germline V gene lookup returns CDR1 LGHNA and CDR2 YNFKEQ. The CDR3 runs 16 residues. This chain's CDR3 is CASSQDSGRGDYGYTF. In DNA form, the CDR3 reads TGTGCCAGCAGCCAAGACTCAGGGAGGGGGGACTATGGCTACACCTTC.

The rearrangement uses TRBV2 and TRBJ2-7, with TRBD2 matching 7 bases. The CDR3 sequence is 14 residues long. CDR1 is SNHLY, CDR2 FYNNEI, per germline. J gave up 4 bases and V 4 bases, and 7 bases lay outside the gene matches. The DNA of the CDR3 is TGTGCCAGCAGTGCGTCGGGAGGTGCGTACGAGCAGTACTTC. Translation gives CASSASGGAYEQYF.

J is TRBJ2-7 and V is TRBV27; no clear D gene. Germline values: CDR1 MNHEY, CDR2 SMNVEV (reference sequence). CDR3 length: 17 amino acids. Trimming stripped 3 bases from V and 2 bases from J, with 20 bases between. CDR3 sequence (DNA): TGTGCCAGCAGTTTGCCTCTGATAGGACCCCTTCCCTACGAGCAGTACTTC. This translates into CASSLPLIGPLPYEQYF.